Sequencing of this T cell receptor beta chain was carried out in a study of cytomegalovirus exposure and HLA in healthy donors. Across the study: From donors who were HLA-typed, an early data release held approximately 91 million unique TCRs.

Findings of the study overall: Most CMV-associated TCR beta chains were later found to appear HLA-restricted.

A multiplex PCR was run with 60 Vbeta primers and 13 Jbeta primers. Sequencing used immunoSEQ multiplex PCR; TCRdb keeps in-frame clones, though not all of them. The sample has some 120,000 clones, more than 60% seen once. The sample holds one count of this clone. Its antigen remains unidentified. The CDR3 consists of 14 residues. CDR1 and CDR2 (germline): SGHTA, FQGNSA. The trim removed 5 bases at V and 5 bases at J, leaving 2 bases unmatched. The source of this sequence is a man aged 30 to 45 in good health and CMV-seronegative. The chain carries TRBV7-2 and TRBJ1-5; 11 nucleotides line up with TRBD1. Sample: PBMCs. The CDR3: CASSGTGGYQPQHF. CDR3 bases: TGTGCCAGCAGCGGGACAGGGGGATATCAGCCCCAGCATTTT.